The rows below give T cell receptor beta chains drawn from one sample of a study of cytomegalovirus exposure and HLA in healthy donors. The data were produced by immunoSEQ multiplex PCR, yet TCRdb's version contains in-frame clones alone and is incomplete. The sample records fewer than 95,000 clones, 85% being singletons. The sample taken for sequencing was PBMCs. The receptors come from a middle-aged man in good health and CMV-seropositive. CDR3s include the opening cysteine and the closing phenylalanine or tryptophan. Fields, in order: J gene, V gene, CDR3 length, D gene, clone size, CDR3 DNA, CDR3 protein. D genes are given only for firm matches. Some rows mark clone size as missing; the rest say once, few, many or name a class of expanded clone.

>TRBJ2-7|TRBV5-5|15|-|-
TGTGCCAGCAGCTTTTCCCCCACGAGCTCCTACGAGCAGTACTTC
CASSFSPTSSYEQYF
>TRBJ1-4|TRBV7-3|13|-|-
TGTGCCAGCAGCTTAACCGGGAGTGAAAAACTGTTTTTT
CASSLTGSEKLFF
>TRBJ2-3|TRBV7-3|13|-|-
TGTGCCAGCAGCCGGGAACTCGCAGATACGCAGTATTTT
CASSRELADTQYF
>TRBJ1-2|TRBV9|13|TRBD1|-
TGTGCCAGCAGCGCAGGGGGTAGCTTTGGCTACACCTTC
CASSAGGSFGYTF
>TRBJ2-1|TRBV6-5|15|-|-
TGTGCCAGCAGTTATGTGGCAGGACTTTACAATGAGCAGTTCTTC
CASSYVAGLYNEQFF
>TRBJ2-1|TRBV9|13|TRBD1|-
TGTGCCAGCAGCGTGGGGACAGACAATGAGCAGTTCTTC
CASSVGTDNEQFF
>TRBJ2-7|TRBV5-4|20|TRBD1|-
TGTGCCAGCATCACCCTGGGTAGGGACAGGGGGCGCCGGACTCCTTCCGAGCAGTACTTC
CASITLGRDRGRRTPSEQYF
>TRBJ2-7|TRBV6-1|12|-|-
TGTGCCAGCAGTGGGACAGACTACGAGCAGTACTTC
CASSGTDYEQYF
>TRBJ1-6|TRBV7-6|15|-|-
TGTGCCAGCAGCTCCACGACAGTTATTAATTCACCCCTCCACTTT
CASSSTTVINSPLHF
>TRBJ1-6|TRBV2|13|-|-
TGTGCCAGCAGTGAACTGGCAAATTCACCCCTCCACTTT
CASSELANSPLHF
>TRBJ1-5|TRBV11-2|16|-|few
TGTGCCAGCAGCCCCTCGGGTATCTATGGCAATCAGCCCCAGCATTTT
CASSPSGIYGNQPQHF
>TRBJ1-1|TRBV7-9|12|-|-
TGTGCCAGCAGCTCCCATAACACTGAAGCTTTCTTT
CASSSHNTEAFF
>TRBJ1-2|TRBV5-1|13|-|-
TGCGCCAGCAGCTTGGGGTCCAGGGATGGCTACACCTTC
CASSLGSRDGYTF
>TRBJ2-7|TRBV4-1|17|-|-
TGCGCCAGCAGCCAAGGGGGTATCGGGGGGCGCGTGGACGAGCAGTACTTC
CASSQGGIGGRVDEQYF
>TRBJ2-3|TRBV14|15|-|-
TGTGCCAGCAGCCTATTTGCGGGGCCCACAGATACGCAGTATTTT
CASSLFAGPTDTQYF
>TRBJ1-1|TRBV7-3|13|-|few
TGTGCCAGCAGCATAGGAGCCAACACTGAAGCTTTCTTT
CASSIGANTEAFF
>TRBJ1-2|TRBV2|13|TRBD1|-
TGTGCCAGCAGTACCCGACAGGGAGGCGGCTACACCTTC
CASSTRQGGGYTF
>TRBJ2-5|TRBV2|14|-|few
TGTGCCAGCGGGAGGGGGGGGACGGAAGAGATCCAGTACTTC
CASGRGGTEEIQYF
>TRBJ1-2|TRBV11-1|14|TRBD1|once
TGTGCCAGCCGGGGACAGGGTGGAAAGGATGGCTACACCTTC
CASRGQGGKDGYTF
>TRBJ2-2|TRBV10-1|17|TRBD2|-
TGCGCCAGCAGTGAGGGAGGACTAGCGGGATTTTCCGGGGAGCTGTTTTTT
CASSEGGLAGFSGELFF
>TRBJ2-5|TRBV28|13|-|-
TGTGCCAGCAGTTTAAGGGGTGCGGAGACCCAGCACTTC
CASSLRGAETQHF
>TRBJ2-1|TRBV28|13|TRBD1|few
TGTGCCACCAACCGACAGGGGGGGAATGAGCAGTTCTTC
CATNRQGGNEQFF
>TRBJ1-2|TRBV7-3|13|TRBD1|-
TGTGCCAGCAGCCCCGACAGGGGCTATGGCTACACCTTC
CASSPDRGYGYTF
>TRBJ1-6|TRBV28|18|-|-
TGTGCCAGCAGTTTATCGGGGCAGGGGCTCACCTATAATTCACCCCTCCACTTT
CASSLSGQGLTYNSPLHF
>TRBJ2-1|TRBV7-3|17|-|-
TGTGCCAGCAGCTTAACTCCTAGCATTCGTTCCTACAATGAGCAGTTCTTC
CASSLTPSIRSYNEQFF
>TRBJ1-2|TRBV9|13|-|-
TGTGCCAGGGATTCGGCGGTCTTCTATGGCTACACCTTC
CARDSAVFYGYTF
>TRBJ2-3|TRBV5-8|15|TRBD2|few
TGTGCCAGCAGCGGGGGACTATTAAGCACAGATACGCAGTATTTT
CASSGGLLSTDTQYF
>TRBJ2-1|TRBV7-9|16|-|-
TGTGCCAGCAGCTTTAGTGGGGGCGTAAGGTACAATGAGCGGTTCTTC
CASSFSGGVRYNERFF
>TRBJ2-7|TRBV19|13|-|-
TGTGCCAGTAGTATAGCGATCTACTACGAGCAGTACTTC
CASSIAIYYEQYF
>TRBJ1-6|TRBV18|14|-|-
TGTGCCAGCTCACCAGGGCAGGGCGAGACACCCCTCCACTTT
CASSPGQGETPLHF
>TRBJ1-4|TRBV5-1|13|TRBD1|-
TGCGCCAGCAGCGGGACAGGGGATGAAAAACTGTTTTTT
CASSGTGDEKLFF
>TRBJ2-7|TRBV5-6|13|-|-
TGTGCCAGCAGCTTGCCGGGGGAGTACGAGCAGTACTTC
CASSLPGEYEQYF
>TRBJ2-1|TRBV5-4|16|TRBD1|once
TGTGCCAGCAGCTCCACGGCCGGGACAGGGAACAATGAGCAGTTCTTC
CASSSTAGTGNNEQFF
>TRBJ2-1|TRBV5-1|15|-|-
TGCGCCAGCAGCACGGACCCAAAGCGGTTCGATGAGCAGTTCTTC
CASSTDPKRFDEQFF
>TRBJ2-7|TRBV6-1|15|TRBD2|once
TGTGCCAGCTACGAACAGGCTAGCGGGAGGGACGAGCAGTACTTC
CASYEQASGRDEQYF
>TRBJ2-2|TRBV11-2|15|-|few
TGTGCCAGCAGCTTAAACCCCTCGTCGGGCGGGGAGCTGTTTTTT
CASSLNPSSGGELFF
>TRBJ2-3|TRBV5-1|13|-|-
TGCGCCAGCAGCACGGGTAGCACAGATACGCAGTATTTT
CASSTGSTDTQYF
>TRBJ1-2|TRBV28|15|-|-
TGTGCCAGCAGTTTATGGGTTCCGGGTTCGGATGGCTACACCTTC
CASSLWVPGSDGYTF
>TRBJ2-7|TRBV11-2|14|-|-
TGTGCCAGCAGCCTTAGGGGGGGGGCCTACGAGCAGTACTTC
CASSLRGGAYEQYF
>TRBJ2-3|TRBV11-3|19|TRBD2|medium-sized
TGTGCCAGCAGCACCAGGACTAGCGGGGCGTCTCCTAGCACAGATACGCAGTATTTT
CASSTRTSGASPSTDTQYF
>TRBJ2-1|TRBV11-2|15|TRBD2|-
TGTGCCAGCAGCTTCTTAGCGGGAACTCCCAATGAGCAGTTCTTC
CASSFLAGTPNEQFF
>TRBJ2-5|TRBV13|15|TRBD1|few
TGTGCCAGCAGCGGGACAGGAAACTACCAAGAGACCCAGTACTTC
CASSGTGNYQETQYF
>TRBJ2-2|TRBV6-6|14|-|-
TGTGCCAGCAGTTACGCAGTAAACACCGGGGAGCTGTTTTTT
CASSYAVNTGELFF
>TRBJ2-5|TRBV5-4|15|TRBD2|-
TGTGCCAGCAGCTTACCCGGGACTAGCTACGAGACCCAGTACTTC
CASSLPGTSYETQYF
>TRBJ1-2|TRBV6-5|15|TRBD1|-
TGTGCCAGCAGGGCAGGGACAGGAGATTCCTATGGCTACACCTTC
CASRAGTGDSYGYTF
>TRBJ1-1|TRBV18|14|TRBD1|-
TGTGCCAGCTCCCCCGGACAGGGAGAAACTGAAGCTTTCTTT
CASSPGQGETEAFF
>TRBJ2-1|TRBV6-5|15|-|-
TGTGCCAGCAGTTACTCGACAGGACCCTGGAATGAGCAGTTCTTC
CASSYSTGPWNEQFF
>TRBJ2-1|TRBV11-2|16|-|-
TGTGCCAGCAGCCCTATCCTGGCCTTCGACGGGAATGAGCAGTTCTTC
CASSPILAFDGNEQFF
>TRBJ2-7|TRBV2|14|-|-
TGTGCCAGCACCCAGCAGGGTTTCTACGGCGAGCAGTACTTC
CASTQQGFYGEQYF
>TRBJ2-1|TRBV18|18|-|-
TGTGCCAGCTCACCGCTCCAAGTTTCTGGCAGGCAATACAATGAGCAGTTCTTC
CASSPLQVSGRQYNEQFF
>TRBJ2-4|TRBV11-3|14|TRBD1|-
TGTGCCAGCAGCTCCCGGGACAGGCCAAACATTCAGTACTTC
CASSSRDRPNIQYF